The table lists the clone carrying this TCR beta chain with a few counts. No antigen is known for it. Trimming left V 7 bases short and J 6 bases short, with 6 bases between. There are 11 residues in the CDR3. Germline V gene data show CDR1 as MDHEN and CDR2 as SYDVKM. The table came from immunoSEQ multiplex PCR; TCRdb's copy has only in-frame clones and leaves some out. The table lists 15,000 to 20,000 clones, over 60% of them singletons. The sample belongs to a study of CD4 T cells in relation to SARS-CoV-2 and coronaviruses. For the study at large: After 10 to 11 days of antigen culture, PBMC TCR beta CDR3s were sequenced. Crossreactive spike epitopes shared across donors were mapped to their HLA restriction.

CD4+ T cells from unexposed donors were obtained before the COVID-19 pandemic (2011-2018). The cells were cultured for under 13 days before CD4+ T cells were isolated. PBMCs were plated at fewer than 2.5 million per well in IL-2-containing medium. Fresh IL-2 medium replaced half the medium on days 3 and 7. The sample consisted of CD4+ T cells from PBMCs, cultured in vitro. The chain couples TRBV28 to TRBJ1-4; the D is unclear. The clonotype comes from a human donor in good health. The DNA for the CDR3 is TGTGCCAGCACCTCAGATGAAAAACTGTTTTTT. Translating gives CASTSDEKLFF.